This T cell receptor (beta chain) was identified during a study of T cells in localized non-small cell lung cancer. Study findings and constraints: Uninvolved adjacent lung had more T cell clonality than any other tissue, topping tumor. Of the top 100 tumor clones, median around 60 were in adjacent lung, 25 to 35 among its top 100. With higher T cell density in blood came longer overall survival.

This clone showed up just once. What it binds is not known. Repertoires were generated with immunoSEQ multiplex PCR, while TCRdb's copy carries only in-frame clones and drops some. The sample holds 5,000 to 7,000 clones, more than 25% seen once. From germline, CDR1 is LNHNV and CDR2 YYDKDF (reference sequence). Trimming shortened V by 3 bases and J by 4 bases, and 19 bases separated the two germline ends. The CDR3 extends over 16 amino acids. This chain joins TRBV15 and TRBJ2-7; TRBD1 or TRBD2 may be the D gene (6 bases each). The sample here was lung tumor tissue, taken before any cancer treatment. The TCR was taken from an older female donor with stage I lung adenocarcinoma. The CDR3 loop reads CATSSHGGPGSYEQYF. The CDR3 DNA follows: TGTGCCACCAGCAGTCATGGGGGGCCCGGGTCTTACGAGCAGTACTTC.